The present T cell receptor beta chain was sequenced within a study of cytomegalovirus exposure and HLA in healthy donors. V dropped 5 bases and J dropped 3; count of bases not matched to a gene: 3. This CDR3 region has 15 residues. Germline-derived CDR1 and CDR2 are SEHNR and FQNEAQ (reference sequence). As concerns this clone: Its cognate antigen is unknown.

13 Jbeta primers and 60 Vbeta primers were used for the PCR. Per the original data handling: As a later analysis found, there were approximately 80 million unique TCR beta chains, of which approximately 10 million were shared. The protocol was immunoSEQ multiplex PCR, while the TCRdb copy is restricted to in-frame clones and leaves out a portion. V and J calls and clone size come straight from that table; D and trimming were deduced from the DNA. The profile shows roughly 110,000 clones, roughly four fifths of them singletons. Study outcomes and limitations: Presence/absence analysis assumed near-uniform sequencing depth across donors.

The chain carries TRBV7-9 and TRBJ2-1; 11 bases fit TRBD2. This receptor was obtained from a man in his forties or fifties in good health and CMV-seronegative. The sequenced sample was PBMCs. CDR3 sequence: CASSPGTSGYNEQFF. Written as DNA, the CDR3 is TGTGCCAGCAGCCCGGGGACTAGCGGCTACAATGAGCAGTTCTTC.